The 13 T cell receptor beta chains below come from one sample, sequenced in a study of blood T cell repertoires in COVID-19. Data came from immunoSEQ multiplex PCR; TCRdb stores just in-frame clones and leaves some out. Found here are over 110,000 clones, about 87% of them singletons; the top ten hold 1.5% to 2%. Input material: peripheral blood. Receptors originate from a woman between 45 and 65 years old with acute or convalescent COVID-19.

This clone was observed a single time. This chain links TRBV2 with TRBJ2-7; D is perhaps TRBD1 (6 bases). Deletions cut 5 bases from V and 6 bases from J, with 11 bases between. The germline V gene has CDR1 SNHLY and CDR2 FYNNEI. The CDR3 totals 12 residues. CDR3 region: CASSRRQAEQYF. Here the CDR3 DNA reads TGTGCCAGCAGTCGCAGACAGGCCGAGCAGTACTTC.

The rearrangement joins TRBV7-9 to TRBJ2-3, with 12 nucleotides matching TRBD2. The trim removed 0 bases at V and 3 bases at J, leaving 4 bases unmatched. This CDR3 contains 17 residues. CDR1 SEHNR and CDR2 FQNEAQ come from the germline V gene (reference sequence). The CDR3 loop is CASSLARLAGVTDTQYF. DNA of the CDR3: TGTGCCAGCAGCTTAGCACGACTAGCGGGAGTTACAGATACGCAGTATTTT.

This clone was seen a few times. The chain has TRBV27 and TRBJ2-7; tentative D call: TRBD2 (5 bases). The CDR3 extends over 14 amino acids. Germline V gene sequence: CDR1 MNHEY, CDR2 SMNVEV (reference sequence). Trimming left V 8 bases short and J 3 bases short, with 17 bases between. In DNA form, the CDR3 reads TGTGCCAGCGGACGGACCGTAGAGGGCTACGAGCAGTACTTC. It encodes CASGRTVEGYEQYF.

The rearrangement links TRBV7-6 to TRBJ2-4; TRBD2 matches 7 bases. Trimming removed 4 bases from V and 1 base from J; junction bases left unmatched: 4. The CDR3 runs 15 residues. The germline CDR1 and CDR2 sequences are SGHVS and FNYEAQ. Here the CDR3 DNA reads TGTGCCAGCAGCTCCGGGGGAGGGGCCAAAAACATTCAGTACTTC. Residues: CASSSGGGAKNIQYF. Looking up the rest from reference TRBV7-6 and TRBJ2-4 gives the full variable domain: GAGVSQSPRYKVTKRGQDVALRCDPISGHVSLYWYRQALGQGPEFLTYFNYEAQQDKSGLPNDRFSAERPEGSISTLTIQRTEQRDSAMYRCASSSGGGAKNIQYFGAGTRLSVL.

The chain has TRBV5-1 and TRBJ2-1, with D possibly being TRBD1 (5 bases). In germline, CDR1 is SGHRS, CDR2 YFSETQ. V was cut by 1 base and J by 7 bases, with 12 bases left in between. The CDR3 is 14 residues long. CDR3 protein: CASSLIGADNEQFF. DNA of the CDR3: TGCGCCAGCAGCTTGATTGGGGCTGATAATGAGCAGTTCTTC.

The chain links TRBV13 to TRBJ1-1; 8 bases are shared with TRBD1. The CDR3 extends over 14 amino acids. Per germline, CDR1 PRHDT and CDR2 FYEKMQ (reference sequence). V was pared by 5 bases and J by 4 bases, with 6 bases of the junction left unmatched. The CDR3 DNA reads TGTGCCAGCAGCCTGCTGGACAGGGTCACTGAAGCTTTCTTT. Translated, it gives CASSLLDRVTEAFF.

V gene TRBV6-6 combines with J gene TRBJ1-4; D is perhaps TRBD1 (5 bases). The CDR3 covers 14 residues. The V gene lost 8 bases and the J gene lost 3 bases, with 13 bases spanning the gap. CDR1 and CDR2 (germline): MNHNY, SVGAGI (reference sequence). CDR3 coding DNA: TGTGCCAGCCGGAAACAGGTCTCTAATGAAAAACTGTTTTTT. This gives the protein CASRKQVSNEKLFF.

The chain combines TRBV6-6 with TRBJ1-3; possibly TRBD1 for D (6 bases). The V gene's germline CDR1 is MNHNY and CDR2 SVGAGI (reference sequence). The V end lost 2 bases, the J end lost 6 bases, and 11 bases lay between the germline ends. The CDR3 covers 14 residues. The CDR3 sequence: CASSYTGLENTIYF. Here the CDR3 DNA reads TGTGCCAGCAGTTACACAGGGTTGGAAAACACCATATATTTT.

This clone was found a few times. The rearrangement joins TRBV19 to TRBJ2-2, with D maybe TRBD2 (7 bases). V was cut by 4 bases and J by 6 bases, with 15 bases left in between. The V gene's germline CDR1 is LNHDA and CDR2 SQIVND (reference sequence). This CDR3 spans 15 amino acids. This CDR3 reads CASSKSTGRAGELFF. CDR3 bases: TGTGCCAGTAGTAAGAGTACAGGGAGGGCCGGGGAGCTGTTTTTT.

The gene calls are TRBV5-4 and TRBJ1-2; 9 positions agree with TRBD1. Losses at the gene ends were 4 bases for V and 2 bases for J; bases not matched to a gene: 6. Germline V gene lookup returns CDR1 SGHNT and CDR2 YYREEE (reference sequence). The length of the CDR3 is 15 residues. CDR3 amino acids: CASSPQGAINYGYTF. In DNA, the CDR3 is TGTGCCAGCAGCCCACAGGGGGCTATAAACTATGGCTACACCTTC. Looking up the rest from reference TRBV5-4 and TRBJ1-2 gives the full variable domain: ETGVTQSPTHLIKTRGQQVTLRCSSQSGHNTVSWYQQALGQGPQFIFQYYREEENGRGNFPPRFSGLQFPNYSSELNVNALELDDSALYLCASSPQGAINYGYTFGSGTRLTVV.

This clone showed up just once. This chain uses TRBV28 with TRBJ1-4, with D tentatively TRBD1 (5 bases). CDR3 length: 18 amino acids. CDR1 MDHEN and CDR2 SYDVKM come from the germline V gene. The V end was cut by 6 bases, the J end by 0 bases, with 20 bases between. CDR3 in amino acids: CASSPSRTGVSTNEKLFF. DNA of the CDR3: TGTGCCAGCAGCCCCTCTCGGACGGGGGTATCAACTAATGAAAAACTGTTTTTT.

The chain employs TRBV3-1 (or the pseudogene TRBV3-2) and TRBJ1-5, with D hard to call. CDR1 and CDR2 from the germline V gene are LGHDT and YNNKEL (reference sequence). The CDR3 has 16 amino acids. Trimming left V 1 base short and J 2 bases short, with 12 bases between. CDR3 in DNA: TGTGCCAGCAGCCAAGGGACCGGGGATGGCAATCAGCCCCAGCATTTT. This codes for CASSQGTGDGNQPQHF.

The chain uses TRBV3-1 (or the pseudogene TRBV3-2) and TRBJ1-5; TRBD1 matches at 8 bases. This CDR3 spans 16 amino acids. Germline-derived CDR1 and CDR2 are LGHDT and YNNKEL (reference sequence). V trimming: 3 bases; J trimming: 6 bases; junction bases outside the gene matches: 10. The CDR3 DNA is TGTGCCAGCAGCCACCCACAGGGGGGCTTGCGTCAGCCCCAGCATTTT. Its protein is CASSHPQGGLRQPQHF.